This TCR beta chain is from a study of Ad26.COV2.S vaccination and SARS-CoV-2 variants. Whole-study context: The vaccine Ad26.COV2.S was put into the muscle once, or twice with 56 days between.

Assay: immunoSEQ multiplex PCR; the TCRdb copy retains only in-frame clones and omits some. Of approximately 410,000 clones in the sample, approximately 90% were seen once. Treatment: some 19 received Ad26.COV2.S at low or high dose, single or two shots; 5 received placebo; per-sample allocation not given. Samples came from day 63 after the first vaccine or placebo injection. Per the germline V gene, CDR1 is MNHNS and CDR2 is SASEGT. Trimming pared 2 bases from V and 6 bases from J, leaving 19 bases between. The CDR3 runs to 16 residues. The receptor comes from a person aged 18 to 65 who received the Ad26.COV2.S COVID-19 vaccine or a placebo. Sequenced here: peripheral blood, sampled in a trial of Ad26.COV2.S vaccine versus placebo. This chain links TRBV6-1 with TRBJ1-2; D gene uncertain. CDR3 protein: CASSERNPVWWNGYTF. In DNA, the CDR3 is TGTGCCAGCAGTGAAAGGAATCCAGTTTGGTGGAATGGCTACACCTTC.